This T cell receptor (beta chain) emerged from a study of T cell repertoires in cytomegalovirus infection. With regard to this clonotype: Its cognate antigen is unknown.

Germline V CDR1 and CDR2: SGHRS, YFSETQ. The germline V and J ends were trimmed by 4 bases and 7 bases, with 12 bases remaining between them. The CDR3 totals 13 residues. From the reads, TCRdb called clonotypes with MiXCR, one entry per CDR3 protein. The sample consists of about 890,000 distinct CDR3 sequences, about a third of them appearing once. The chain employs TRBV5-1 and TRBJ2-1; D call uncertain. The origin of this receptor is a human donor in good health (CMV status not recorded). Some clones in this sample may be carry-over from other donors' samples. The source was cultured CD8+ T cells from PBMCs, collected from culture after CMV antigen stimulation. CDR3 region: CASSDGSGNEQFF. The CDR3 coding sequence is TGCGCCAGCAGCGATGGATCTGGGAATGAGCAGTTCTTC. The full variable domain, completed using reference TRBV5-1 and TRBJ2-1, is KAGVTQTPRYLIKTRGQQVTLSCSPISGHRSVSWYQQTPGQGLQFLFEYFSETQRNKGNFPGRFSGRQFSNSRSEMNVSTLELGDSALYLCASSDGSGNEQFFGPGTRLTVL.